This TCR beta chain was identified in a study of cytomegalovirus exposure and HLA in healthy donors. Study in general: Among the approximately 430 donors who were genotyped, about 80% fell in the genetic ancestry cluster that is associated with self-reported Caucasian donors.

About this clone itself: What it binds is not known.

Study-level points and caveats: What was likely a sequencing artifact was a cluster of highly shared sequence variants. Reportedly, HLA-A and HLA-B alleles of most subjects were accurately predicted from TCR beta.

PCR primers comprised 60 Vbeta and 13 Jbeta primers. This table comes from immunoSEQ multiplex PCR, and its TCRdb copy is limited to in-frame clones, with some not included. The table records under 200,000 clones, roughly 75% of them present only once. From germline, CDR1 is SGHTA and CDR2 FQGTGA. The CDR3 extends over 16 amino acids. Deletions cut 5 bases from V and 0 bases from J, with 15 bases between. The chain uses TRBV7-3 and TRBJ2-3, with D possibly being TRBD2 (6 bases). The sample consisted of PBMCs. The source of this sequence is a man aged 35-49 years in good health and CMV-seronegative. CDR3 in amino acids: CASSLRAAGSTDTQYF. CDR3 nucleotides: TGTGCCAGCAGCCTCCGAGCGGCGGGGAGCACAGATACGCAGTATTTT.